The 21 T cell receptor beta chains given below trace back to one sample, sequenced in a study of cytomegalovirus exposure and HLA in healthy donors (TCRdb year 2017). The library was prepared using the immunoSEQ multiplex PCR assay. For the multiplex PCR, a mixture combining 60 forward primers for TCR Vbeta segments and 13 reverse primers for TCR Jbeta segments was used. Drawn from immuneACCESS, this table holds only the in-frame rearrangements with V and J called that TCRdb kept. Clones are partly lost; checked studies trace under half to an unresolved V gene and leave the rest unexplained. In all, the sample holds some 170,000 clones, and more than 65% of those were seen once. The ten largest clones add up to about 4.5% of the sample. Sequences were obtained from PBMCs. The receptor source for this set is a man younger than 30 in good health and CMV-seropositive.

The chain employs TRBV30 and TRBJ1-1; no clear D. The germline CDR1 and CDR2 sequences are GTSNPN and SVGIG (reference sequence). The CDR3 is 14 residues long. V lost 4 bases to trimming and J lost 4 bases, with 16 bases between them. CDR3 sequence reads: CAWNYRGVSTEAFF. The CDR3 bases are TGTGCCTGGAACTACCGCGGGGTGAGCACTGAAGCTTTCTTT.

V usage is TRBV2 and J usage is TRBJ2-7; 7 bases fit TRBD1. Germline V gene data show CDR1 as SNHLY and CDR2 as FYNNEI. The CDR3 covers 13 residues. The V gene end was trimmed by 5 bases and the J gene end by 4 bases; junction bases not matched to a gene: 5. CDR3 sequence reads: CASSRQGGYEQYV. CDR3 coding DNA: TGTGCCAGCAGTCGACAGGGTGGATACGAGCAGTACGTC.

The chain has TRBV4-1 and TRBJ2-5; 9 bases map to TRBD2. Trimming cost V 4 bases and J 2 bases; bases outside gene matches: 8. CDR3 size: 16 residues. Germline assignment: CDR1 MGHRA and CDR2 YSYEKL. This CDR3 is CASSRIGTSLQETQYF. DNA of the CDR3: TGCGCCAGCAGCCGAATCGGGACTAGCTTACAAGAGACCCAGTACTTC.

V gene TRBV6-5 combines with J gene TRBJ1-4; 7 bases align to TRBD1. V was clipped by 5 bases and J by 7 bases; unmatched bases: 4. The CDR3 has 13 residues. The germline V gene encodes CDR1 MNHEY and CDR2 SVGAGI. CDR3 DNA: TGTGCCAGCAGTCAAACAGGGGTTGAAAAACTGTTTTTT. It translates to CASSQTGVEKLFF.

V and J are TRBV10-3 and TRBJ1-1; perhaps TRBD1 as D (6 bases). V dropped 4 bases and J dropped 9 bases, with 18 bases sitting between them. CDR3 size: 14 residues. From germline, CDR1 is ENHRY and CDR2 SYGVKD. The CDR3 coding sequence is TGTGCCATCAGTGTGGGGGACAAGCAAGGAAAAGCTTTCTTT. It is translated as CAISVGDKQGKAFF.

V is TRBV5-4 and J is TRBJ1-2; no clear D gene. CDR3 length: 15 residues. CDR1 and CDR2 from the germline V gene are SGHNT and YYREEE (reference sequence). V was shortened by 2 bases and J by 4 bases, with 15 bases between the two germline ends. In DNA, the CDR3 is TGTGCCAGCAGCTTAGATCCACCTTTGGCCTATGGCTACACCTTC. Its protein is CASSLDPPLAYGYTF.

CDR3 DNA sequence: TGTGCCAGCAGTTTATCCTCGCGGGGATTCGGAGAGCAGTACGTC. It yields the protein CASSLSSRGFGEQYV. V and J are TRBV28 and TRBJ2-7; weak D call: TRBD2 (6 bases). Germline values: CDR1 MDHEN, CDR2 SYDVKM. V dropped 1 base and J dropped 7 bases, with 17 bases sitting between them. The CDR3 has 15 residues.

The rearrangement joins TRBV9 to TRBJ1-2; TRBD1 matches at 8 bases. Looked up from germline, CDR1 is SGDLS and CDR2 is YYNGEE. The CDR3 runs to 15 residues. V shed 3 bases, J shed 0 bases, and the junction held 4 bases outside the gene matches. The DNA of the CDR3 is TGTGCCAGCAGCGCAGGGGGCGCAGCTAACTATGGCTACACCTTC. Its translation: CASSAGGAANYGYTF.

V usage is TRBV7-8 and J usage is TRBJ1-3; 7 nucleotides line up with TRBD1. Germline assignment: CDR1 SGHVS and CDR2 FQNEAQ. The CDR3 totals 15 residues. V shed 5 bases and J 7 bases; nucleotides not matched to a gene: 11. CDR3 DNA: TGTGCCAGCAGCCTGAGCCCGACAGGGTTGAACACCATATATTTT. Its protein product is CASSLSPTGLNTIYF. The complete variable domain, with remaining parts taken from reference TRBV7-8 and TRBJ1-3, reads GAGVSQSPRYKVAKRGQDVALRCDPISGHVSLFWYQQALGQGPEFLTYFQNEAQLDKSGLPSDRFFAERPEGSVSTLKIQRTQQEDSAVYLCASSLSPTGLNTIYFGEGSWLTVV.

In regard to this clone: At the DNA level, this CDR3 is encoded by other sequences in the same sample as well. This rearrangement joins TRBV6-4 to TRBJ1-1; D remains unclear. The germline V and J ends were trimmed by 3 bases and 5 bases, with 10 bases remaining between them. Looked up from germline, CDR1 is MRHNA and CDR2 is SNTAGT. The CDR3 sequence is 13 residues long. CDR3 protein: CASSEGAGTEAFF. The CDR3 DNA reads as TGTGCCAGCAGTGAGGGTGCGGGAACTGAAGCTTTCTTT.

This clone has only a few counts. The V gene is TRBV2, the J gene TRBJ2-1; TRBD2 matches 9 bases. The CDR3 length is 15 residues. CDR1 and CDR2 (germline): SNHLY, FYNNEI. Trimming at V came to 2 bases and at J to 5 bases, leaving 4 bases not matched to a gene. The CDR3 coding sequence is TGTGCCAGCAGTGAACGGCTAGCGGGGAACAATGAGCAGTTCTTC. It yields the protein CASSERLAGNNEQFF.

This chain links TRBV6-1 with TRBJ1-2; no reliable D call. The germline V gene has CDR1 MNHNS and CDR2 SASEGT. The CDR3 length is 15 residues. With 4 bases removed from V and 2 bases from J, the gap between germline ends came to 14 bases. As DNA, the CDR3 is TGTGCCAGCAGTGGGCGTGGAGCTATAAACTATGGCTACACCTTC. This gives the protein CASSGRGAINYGYTF.

The table lists this clone with a count of one. The V call is TRBV7-9, the J call TRBJ2-1; D possibly corresponds to TRBD2 (7 bases). Germline V CDR1 and CDR2: SEHNR, FQNEAQ (reference sequence). The CDR3 has 17 residues. V lost 4 bases and J lost 4, with 20 bases in between. The CDR3 protein is CASSSPLRGGSYNEQFF. The CDR3, as DNA: TGTGCCAGCAGCTCCCCATTAAGGGGGGGGTCTTACAATGAGCAGTTCTTC.

This clone was detected only once. The chain links TRBV4-2 to TRBJ1-2; D is perhaps TRBD1 (5 bases). Trimming pared 4 bases from V and 7 bases from J, leaving 34 bases between. Germline CDR1 LGHNA, CDR2 YNFKEQ. This CDR3 region has 20 residues. The CDR3 nucleotides are TGTGCCAGCAGCCCTACGTTCCAAGAATATTCGTGGGGCGGTTATAGTGGCTACACCTTC. This encodes CASSPTFQEYSWGGYSGYTF.

In its sample, this clone was seen a few times. The rearrangement uses TRBV5-6 and TRBJ1-5; possible D gene TRBD1, 6 bases. The CDR3 has 16 residues. Germline V gives CDR1 SGHDT, CDR2 YYEEEE. The V and J ends lost 6 bases and 4 bases respectively, with 20 bases between them. The CDR3, as DNA: TGTGCCAGCACCCTGTGGCGGGGGGCGATTAATCAGCCCCAGCATTTT. The encoded protein is CASTLWRGAINQPQHF. Drawing the rest from reference TRBV5-6 and TRBJ1-5, the complete variable domain is DAGVTQSPTHLIKTRGQQVTLRCSPKSGHDTVSWYQQALGQGPQFIFQYYEEEERQRGNFPDRFSGHQFPNYSSELNVNALLLGDSALYLCASTLWRGAINQPQHFGDGTRLSIL.

This clone came up once. The J gene is TRBJ2-2, the V gene TRBV5-1, with a weak D call TRBD2 (6 bases). The CDR3 covers 16 residues. The V and J ends lost 2 bases and 0 bases respectively, with 11 bases between them. Germline CDR1 SGHRS, CDR2 YFSETQ. The CDR3 coding sequence is TGCGCCAGCAGCTTAAGAATAGCGGCGAACACCGGGGAGCTGTTTTTT. Encoded protein: CASSLRIAANTGELFF.

The sample holds a few counts of this clone. The chain is built from TRBV5-4 and TRBJ2-3; perhaps TRBD2 as D (5 bases). Germline V lookup: CDR1 SGHNT, CDR2 YYREEE (reference sequence). V was shortened by 4 bases and J by 2 bases, with 11 bases between the two germline ends. The CDR3 contains 14 residues. The CDR3 DNA reads as TGTGCCAGCAGCGTCGACTATTCCACAGATACGCAGTATTTT. Translating gives CASSVDYSTDTQYF.

The rearrangement uses TRBV6-5 and TRBJ2-7; 7 nucleotides match TRBD1. Trimming took 6 bases from V and 4 from J; bases not matched to a gene: 9. Germline values: CDR1 MNHEY, CDR2 SVGAGI. This CDR3 is 14 amino acids long. The CDR3 bases are TGTGCCAGCAGAAAGGGGGCAGGGTCATACGAGCAGTACGTC. Residues: CASRKGAGSYEQYV.

The chain joins TRBV7-4 to TRBJ2-6; D is ambiguous. Trimming removed 1 base from V and 0 bases from J, with 13 bases in between. CDR1 is SGHVT and CDR2 is SQSDAQ in the germline V gene. CDR3 length: 18 residues. The CDR3 is CASSLVAGPLSGANVLTF. CDR3 nucleotides: TGTGCCAGCAGCTTAGTTGCTGGGCCCCTCTCTGGGGCCAACGTCCTGACTTTC.

In DNA, the CDR3 is TGTGCCAGTAGTATAGGGGGCAACCAAGAGACCCAGTACTTC. This encodes CASSIGGNQETQYF. V is TRBV19 and J is TRBJ2-5; D is perhaps TRBD1 (5 bases). There are 14 residues in the CDR3. CDR1 is LNHDA, CDR2 SQIVND, per germline (reference sequence). V was clipped by 1 base and J by 0 bases, with 6 bases between them.

The chain has TRBV11-2 and TRBJ2-1; D may be TRBD1 (6 bases). The CDR3 consists of 19 residues. CDR1 SGHAT and CDR2 FQNNGV come from the germline V gene. Trimming took off 5 bases at V and 4 bases at J, with 27 bases between the two ends. The CDR3 is CASSPLTRSNRESYNEQFF. CDR3 in DNA: TGTGCCAGCAGCCCACTTACCAGATCAAACAGGGAGAGTTACAATGAGCAGTTCTTC.